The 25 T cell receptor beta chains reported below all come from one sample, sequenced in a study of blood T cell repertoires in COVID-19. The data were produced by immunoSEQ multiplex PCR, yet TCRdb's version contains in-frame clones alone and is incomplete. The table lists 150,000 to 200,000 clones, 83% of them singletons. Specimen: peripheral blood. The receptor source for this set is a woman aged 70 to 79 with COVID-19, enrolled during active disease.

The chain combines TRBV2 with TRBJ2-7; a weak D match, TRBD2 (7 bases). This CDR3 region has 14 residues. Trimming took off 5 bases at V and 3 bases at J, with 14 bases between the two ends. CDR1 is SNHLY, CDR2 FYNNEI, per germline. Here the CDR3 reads CASSKGGTNYEQYF. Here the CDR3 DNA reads TGTGCCAGCAGTAAAGGGGGGACTAACTACGAGCAGTACTTC.

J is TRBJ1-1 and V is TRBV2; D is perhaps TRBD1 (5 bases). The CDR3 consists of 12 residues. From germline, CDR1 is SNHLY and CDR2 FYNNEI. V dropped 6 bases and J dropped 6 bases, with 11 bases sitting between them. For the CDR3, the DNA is TGTGCCAGCAGAGCTCAGGGATCTGAAGCTTTCTTT. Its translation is CASRAQGSEAFF.

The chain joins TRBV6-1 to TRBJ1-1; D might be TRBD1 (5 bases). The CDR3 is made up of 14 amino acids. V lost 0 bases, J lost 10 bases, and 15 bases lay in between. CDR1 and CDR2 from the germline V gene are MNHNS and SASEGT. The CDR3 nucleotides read TGTGCCAGCAGTGAAGCCGGGTGGGGGGGTCGAGCTTTCTTT. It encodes CASSEAGWGGRAFF.

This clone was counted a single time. CDR3 DNA: TGCGCCAGCAGGATGACTAGCGGGAGCTCCTACGAGCAGTACTTC. This encodes CASRMTSGSSYEQYF. The chain links TRBV4-3 to TRBJ2-7, with 12 bases fitting TRBD2. CDR3 size: 15 residues. Germline-derived CDR1 and CDR2 are LGHNA and YSLEER. J was trimmed by 0 bases and V by 6 bases; bases with no gene match: 3.

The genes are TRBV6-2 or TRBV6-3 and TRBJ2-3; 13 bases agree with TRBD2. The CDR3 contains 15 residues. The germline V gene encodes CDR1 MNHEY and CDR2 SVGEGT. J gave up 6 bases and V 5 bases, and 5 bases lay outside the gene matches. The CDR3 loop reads CASSGLAGDGDTQYF. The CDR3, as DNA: TGTGCCAGCAGTGGACTAGCGGGAGATGGCGATACGCAGTATTTT.

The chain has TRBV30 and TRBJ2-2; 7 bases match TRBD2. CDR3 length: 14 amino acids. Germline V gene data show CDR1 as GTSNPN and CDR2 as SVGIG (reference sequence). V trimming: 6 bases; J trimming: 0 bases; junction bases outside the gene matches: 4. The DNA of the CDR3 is TGTGCCTGCCTGCTAGCGGCGAACACCGGGGAGCTGTTTTTT. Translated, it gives CACLLAANTGELFF.

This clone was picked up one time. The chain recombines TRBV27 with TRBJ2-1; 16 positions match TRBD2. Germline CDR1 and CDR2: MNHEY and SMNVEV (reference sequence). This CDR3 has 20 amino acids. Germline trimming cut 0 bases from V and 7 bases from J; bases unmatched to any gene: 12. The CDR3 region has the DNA TGTGCCAGCAGTTTATCCGGGATAGGGACTAGCGGGAGGGCCCGGAATGAGCAGTTCTTC. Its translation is CASSLSGIGTSGRARNEQFF.

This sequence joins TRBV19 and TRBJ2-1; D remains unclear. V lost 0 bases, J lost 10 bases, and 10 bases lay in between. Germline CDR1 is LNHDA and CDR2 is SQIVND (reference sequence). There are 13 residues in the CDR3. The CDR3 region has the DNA TGTGCCAGTAGTATAGATTATCGAGCCGAGCAGTTCTTC. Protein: CASSIDYRAEQFF.

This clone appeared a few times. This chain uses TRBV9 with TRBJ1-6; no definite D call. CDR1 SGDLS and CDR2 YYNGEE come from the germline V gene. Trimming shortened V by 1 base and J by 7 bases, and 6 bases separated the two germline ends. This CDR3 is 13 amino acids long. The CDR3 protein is CASSVTANSPLHF. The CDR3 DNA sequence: TGTGCCAGCAGCGTAACAGCCAATTCACCCCTCCACTTT.

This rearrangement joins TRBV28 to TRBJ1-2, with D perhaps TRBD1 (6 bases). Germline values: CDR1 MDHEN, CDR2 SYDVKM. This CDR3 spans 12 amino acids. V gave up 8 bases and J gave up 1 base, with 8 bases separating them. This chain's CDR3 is CASGGFNYGYTF. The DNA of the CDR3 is TGTGCCAGCGGGGGCTTTAACTATGGCTACACCTTC.

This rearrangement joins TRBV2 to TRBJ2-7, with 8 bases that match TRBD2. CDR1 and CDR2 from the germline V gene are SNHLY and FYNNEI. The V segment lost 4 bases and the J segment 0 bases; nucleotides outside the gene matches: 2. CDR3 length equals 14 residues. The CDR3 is CASSVSGSSYEQYF. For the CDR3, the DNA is TGTGCCAGCAGTGTGAGCGGGAGCTCCTACGAGCAGTACTTC. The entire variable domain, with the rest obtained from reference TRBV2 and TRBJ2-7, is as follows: EPEVTQTPSHQVTQMGQEVILRCVPISNHLYFYWYRQILGQKVEFLVSFYNNEISEKSEIFDDQFSVERPDGSNFTLKIRSTKLEDSAMYFCASSVSGSSYEQYFGPGTRLTVT.

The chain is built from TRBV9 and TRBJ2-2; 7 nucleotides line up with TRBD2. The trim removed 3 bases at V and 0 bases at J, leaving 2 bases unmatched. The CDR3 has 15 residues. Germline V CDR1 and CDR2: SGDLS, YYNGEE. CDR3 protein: CASSGSGPNTGELFF. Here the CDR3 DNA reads TGTGCCAGCAGCGGTAGCGGGCCGAACACCGGGGAGCTGTTTTTT.

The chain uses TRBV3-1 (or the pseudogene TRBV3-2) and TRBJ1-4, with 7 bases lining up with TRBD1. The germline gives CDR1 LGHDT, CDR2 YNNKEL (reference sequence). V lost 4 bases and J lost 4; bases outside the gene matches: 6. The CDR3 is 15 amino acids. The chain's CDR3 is CASSRRTGRNEKLFF. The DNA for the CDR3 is TGTGCCAGCAGCCGCCGGACAGGTCGTAATGAAAAACTGTTTTTT.

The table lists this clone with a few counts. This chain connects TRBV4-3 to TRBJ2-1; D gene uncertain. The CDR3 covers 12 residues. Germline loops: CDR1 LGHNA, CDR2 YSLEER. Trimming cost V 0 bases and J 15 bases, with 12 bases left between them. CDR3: CASSQEGLEPFF. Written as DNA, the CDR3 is TGCGCCAGCAGCCAAGAAGGTCTAGAACCGTTCTTC.

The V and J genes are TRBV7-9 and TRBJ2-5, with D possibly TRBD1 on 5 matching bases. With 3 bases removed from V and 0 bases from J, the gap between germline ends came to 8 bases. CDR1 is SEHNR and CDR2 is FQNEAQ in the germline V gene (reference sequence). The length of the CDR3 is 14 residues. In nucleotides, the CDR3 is TGTGCCAGCAGCTTGGACAACTACCAAGAGACCCAGTACTTC. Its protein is CASSLDNYQETQYF.

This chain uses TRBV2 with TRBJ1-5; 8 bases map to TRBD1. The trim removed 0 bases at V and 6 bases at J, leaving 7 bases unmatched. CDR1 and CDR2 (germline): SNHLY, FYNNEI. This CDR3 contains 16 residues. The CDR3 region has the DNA TGTGCCAGCAGTGAAGCCGTTGGACAGGGAGGTCAGCCCCAGCATTTT. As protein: CASSEAVGQGGQPQHF.

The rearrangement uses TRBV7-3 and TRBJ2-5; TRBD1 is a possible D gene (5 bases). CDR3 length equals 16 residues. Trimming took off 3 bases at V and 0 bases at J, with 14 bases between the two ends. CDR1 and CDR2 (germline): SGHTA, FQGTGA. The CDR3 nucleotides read TGTGCCAGCAGCTTGGTTGCGACAGAGTACCAAGAGACCCAGTACTTC. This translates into CASSLVATEYQETQYF.

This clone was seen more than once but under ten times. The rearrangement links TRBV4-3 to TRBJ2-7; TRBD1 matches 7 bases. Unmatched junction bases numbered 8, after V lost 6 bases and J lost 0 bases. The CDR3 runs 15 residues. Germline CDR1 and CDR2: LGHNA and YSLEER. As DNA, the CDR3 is TGCGCCAGCAGTCTAGAGACAGGGCTCTCCTACGAGCAGTACTTC. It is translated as CASSLETGLSYEQYF.

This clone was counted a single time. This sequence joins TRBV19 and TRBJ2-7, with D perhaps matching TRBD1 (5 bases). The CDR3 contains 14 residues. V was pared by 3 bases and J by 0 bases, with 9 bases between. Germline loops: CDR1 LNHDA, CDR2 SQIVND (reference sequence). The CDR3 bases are TGTGCCAGTAGTATCCAGGGAAGCTCCTACGAGCAGTACTTC. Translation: CASSIQGSSYEQYF.

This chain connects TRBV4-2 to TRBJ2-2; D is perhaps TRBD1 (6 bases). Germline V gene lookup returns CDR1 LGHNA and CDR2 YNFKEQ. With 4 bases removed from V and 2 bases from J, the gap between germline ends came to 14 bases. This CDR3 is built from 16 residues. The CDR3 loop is CASSPNRAANTGELFF. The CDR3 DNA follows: TGTGCCAGCAGCCCCAACAGGGCCGCTAACACCGGGGAGCTGTTTTTT.

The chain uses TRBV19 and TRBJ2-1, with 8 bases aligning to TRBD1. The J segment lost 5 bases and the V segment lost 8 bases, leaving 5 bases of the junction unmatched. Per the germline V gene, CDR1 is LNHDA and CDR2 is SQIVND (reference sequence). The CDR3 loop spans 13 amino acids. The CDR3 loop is CASSRGQNNEQFF. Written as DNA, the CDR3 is TGTGCCAGTTCCAGGGGGCAGAACAATGAGCAGTTCTTC.

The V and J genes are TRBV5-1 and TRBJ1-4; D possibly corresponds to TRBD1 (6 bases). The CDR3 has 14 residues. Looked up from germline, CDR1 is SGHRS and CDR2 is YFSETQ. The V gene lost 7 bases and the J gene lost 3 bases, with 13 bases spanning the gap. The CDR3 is CASGKGGANEKLFF. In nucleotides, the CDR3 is TGCGCCAGCGGAAAAGGGGGGGCTAATGAAAAACTGTTTTTT.

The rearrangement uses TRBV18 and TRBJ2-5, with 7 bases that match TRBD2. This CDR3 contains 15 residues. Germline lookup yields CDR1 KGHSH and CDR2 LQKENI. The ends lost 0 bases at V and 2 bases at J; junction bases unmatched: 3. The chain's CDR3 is CASSPPASGQETQYF. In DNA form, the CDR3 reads TGTGCCAGCTCACCACCGGCTAGCGGACAAGAGACCCAGTACTTC.

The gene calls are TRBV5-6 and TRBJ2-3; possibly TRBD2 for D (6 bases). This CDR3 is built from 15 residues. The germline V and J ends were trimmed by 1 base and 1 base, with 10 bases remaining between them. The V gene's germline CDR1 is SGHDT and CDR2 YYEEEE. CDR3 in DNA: TGTGCCAGCAGCTTGAGGACTATCGGCACAGATACGCAGTATTTT. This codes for CASSLRTIGTDTQYF.

The CDR3 bases are TGTGCCAGCAGAACGACAGGGGCCGGGGAGCTGTTTTTT. Protein product: CASRTTGAGELFF. V gene TRBV28 combines with J gene TRBJ2-2, with 8 bases that match TRBD1. Germline V gene lookup returns CDR1 MDHEN and CDR2 SYDVKM. This CDR3 region has 13 residues. The ends lost 6 bases at V and 6 bases at J; junction bases unmatched: 3.